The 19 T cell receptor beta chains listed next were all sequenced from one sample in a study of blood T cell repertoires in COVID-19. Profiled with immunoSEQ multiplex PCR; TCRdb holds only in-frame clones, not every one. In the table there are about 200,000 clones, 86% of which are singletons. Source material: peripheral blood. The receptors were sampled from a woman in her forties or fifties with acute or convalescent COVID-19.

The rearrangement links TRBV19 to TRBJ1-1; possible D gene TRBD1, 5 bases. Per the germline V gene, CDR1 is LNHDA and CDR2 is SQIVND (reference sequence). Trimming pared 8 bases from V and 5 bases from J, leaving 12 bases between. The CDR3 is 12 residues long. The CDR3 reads CASLVGGTEAFF. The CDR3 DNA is TGTGCCAGTTTGGTCGGGGGGACTGAAGCTTTCTTT. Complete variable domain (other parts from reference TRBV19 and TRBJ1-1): DGGITQSPKYLFRKEGQNVTLSCEQNLNHDAMYWYRQDPGQGLRLIYYSQIVNDFQKGDIAEGYSVSREKKESFPLTVTSAQKNPTAFYLCASLVGGTEAFFGQGTRLTVV.

CDR3 in DNA: TGTGCCAGTAGAACGCTCCGGACTAGCGGGAGGGGGGTCACCGGGGAGCTGTTTTTT. Translation gives CASRTLRTSGRGVTGELFF. V and J are TRBV19 and TRBJ2-2; 15 bases are shared with TRBD2. CDR1 and CDR2 (germline): LNHDA, SQIVND (reference sequence). Losses at the gene ends were 6 bases for V and 4 bases for J; bases not matched to a gene: 12. The CDR3 covers 19 residues. The full variable domain, rest sourced from reference TRBV19 and TRBJ2-2, is DGGITQSPKYLFRKEGQNVTLSCEQNLNHDAMYWYRQDPGQGLRLIYYSQIVNDFQKGDIAEGYSVSREKKESFPLTVTSAQKNPTAFYLCASRTLRTSGRGVTGELFFGEGSRLTVL.

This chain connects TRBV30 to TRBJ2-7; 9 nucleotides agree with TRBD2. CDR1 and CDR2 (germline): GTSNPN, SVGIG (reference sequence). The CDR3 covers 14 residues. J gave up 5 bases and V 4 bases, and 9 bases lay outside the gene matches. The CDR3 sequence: CAWTEGLAGNEQYF. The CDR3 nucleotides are TGTGCCTGGACCGAGGGTCTAGCGGGGAACGAGCAGTACTTC.

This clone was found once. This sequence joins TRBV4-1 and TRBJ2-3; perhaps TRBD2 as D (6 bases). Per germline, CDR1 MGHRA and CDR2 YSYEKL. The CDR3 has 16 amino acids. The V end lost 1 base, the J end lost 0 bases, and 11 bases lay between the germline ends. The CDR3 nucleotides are TGCGCCAGCAGCCAAGCGGGAGACATTAGCACAGATACGCAGTATTTT. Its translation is CASSQAGDISTDTQYF.

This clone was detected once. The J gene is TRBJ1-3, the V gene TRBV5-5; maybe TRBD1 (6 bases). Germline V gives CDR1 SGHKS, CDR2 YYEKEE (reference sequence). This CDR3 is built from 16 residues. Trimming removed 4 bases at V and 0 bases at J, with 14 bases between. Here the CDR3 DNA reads TGTGCCAGCAGCAAACGACAGGAGAGCTCTGGAAACACCATATATTTT. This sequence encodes CASSKRQESSGNTIYF.

The CDR3, as DNA: TGTGCCTGGAGTTTAGAGGGCCTTCTGGGTGGCTACACCTTC. This sequence encodes CAWSLEGLLGGYTF. V usage is TRBV30 and J usage is TRBJ1-2; D call uncertain. Germline V lookup: CDR1 GTSNPN, CDR2 SVGIG (reference sequence). The CDR3 is 14 residues long. V was cut by 2 bases and J by 7 bases, with 17 bases left in between. Looking up the rest from reference TRBV30 and TRBJ1-2 gives the full variable domain: SQTIHQWPATLVQPVGSPLSLECTVEGTSNPNLYWYRQAAGRGLQLLFYSVGIGQISSEVPQNLSASRPQDRQFILSSKKLLLSDSGFYLCAWSLEGLLGGYTFGSGTRLTVV.

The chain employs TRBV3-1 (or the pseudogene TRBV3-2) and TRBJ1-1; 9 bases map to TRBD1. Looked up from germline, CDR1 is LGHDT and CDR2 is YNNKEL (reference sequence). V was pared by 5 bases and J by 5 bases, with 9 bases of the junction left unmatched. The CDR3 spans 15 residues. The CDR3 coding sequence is TGTGCCAGCAGCGCGGGACAGGGCGGGAGAACTGAAGCTTTCTTT. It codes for CASSAGQGGRTEAFF.

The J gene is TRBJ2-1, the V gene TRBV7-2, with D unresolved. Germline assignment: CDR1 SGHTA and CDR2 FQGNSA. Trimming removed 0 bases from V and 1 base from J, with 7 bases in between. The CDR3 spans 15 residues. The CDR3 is CASSLALSSYNEQFF. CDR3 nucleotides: TGTGCCAGCAGCTTAGCCTTGAGTTCCTACAATGAGCAGTTCTTC.

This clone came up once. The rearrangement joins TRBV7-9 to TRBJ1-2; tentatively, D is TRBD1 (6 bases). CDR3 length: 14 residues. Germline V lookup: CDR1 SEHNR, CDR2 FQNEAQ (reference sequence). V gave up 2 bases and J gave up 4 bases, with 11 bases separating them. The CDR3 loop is CASSLLGGLYGYTF. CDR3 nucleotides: TGTGCCAGCAGCTTACTCGGGGGGCTCTATGGCTACACCTTC.

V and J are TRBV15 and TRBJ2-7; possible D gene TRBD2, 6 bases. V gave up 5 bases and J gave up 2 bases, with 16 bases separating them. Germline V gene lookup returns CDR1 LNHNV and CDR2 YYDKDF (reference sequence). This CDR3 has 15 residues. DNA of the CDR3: TGTGCCACCAGCCTCAGGTGGGGGACTGCCTACGAGCAGTACTTC. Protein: CATSLRWGTAYEQYF.

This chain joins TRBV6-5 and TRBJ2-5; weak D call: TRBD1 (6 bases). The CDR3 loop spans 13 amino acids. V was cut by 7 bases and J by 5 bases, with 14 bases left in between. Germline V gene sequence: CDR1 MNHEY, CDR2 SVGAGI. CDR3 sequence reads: CASIPQGFETQYF. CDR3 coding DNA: TGTGCCAGCATACCACAGGGTTTCGAGACCCAGTACTTC.

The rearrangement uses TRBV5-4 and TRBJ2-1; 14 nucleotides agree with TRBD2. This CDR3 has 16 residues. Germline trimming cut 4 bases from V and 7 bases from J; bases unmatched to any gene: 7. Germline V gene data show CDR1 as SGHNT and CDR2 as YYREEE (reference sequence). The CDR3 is CASSQGLAGDGNEQFF. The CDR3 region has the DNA TGTGCCAGCAGCCAGGGACTAGCGGGGGATGGTAATGAGCAGTTCTTC.

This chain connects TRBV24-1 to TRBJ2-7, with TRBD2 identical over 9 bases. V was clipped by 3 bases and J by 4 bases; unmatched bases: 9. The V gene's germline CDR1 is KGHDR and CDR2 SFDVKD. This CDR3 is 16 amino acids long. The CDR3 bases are TGTGCCACCAGTGATCCCCTAGCGGGGATCCTTTACGAGCAGTACTTC. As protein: CATSDPLAGILYEQYF.

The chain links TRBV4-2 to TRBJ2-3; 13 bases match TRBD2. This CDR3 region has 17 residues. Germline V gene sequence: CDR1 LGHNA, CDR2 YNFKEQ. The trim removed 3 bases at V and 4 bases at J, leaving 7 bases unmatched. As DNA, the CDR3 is TGTGCCAGCAGCCAGGAGACTAGCGGGGGGCTATCAGATACGCAGTATTTT. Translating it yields CASSQETSGGLSDTQYF.

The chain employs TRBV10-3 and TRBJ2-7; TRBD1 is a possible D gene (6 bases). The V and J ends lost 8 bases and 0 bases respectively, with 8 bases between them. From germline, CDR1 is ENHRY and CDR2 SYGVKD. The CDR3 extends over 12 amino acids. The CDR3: CAIRTASYEQYF. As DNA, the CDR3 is TGTGCCATCCGGACAGCCTCCTACGAGCAGTACTTC.

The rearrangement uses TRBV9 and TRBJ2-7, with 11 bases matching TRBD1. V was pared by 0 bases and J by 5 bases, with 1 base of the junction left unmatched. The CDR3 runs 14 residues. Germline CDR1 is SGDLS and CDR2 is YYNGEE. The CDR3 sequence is CASSVEGQGDEQYF. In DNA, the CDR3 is TGTGCCAGCAGCGTAGAGGGACAGGGGGACGAGCAGTACTTC.

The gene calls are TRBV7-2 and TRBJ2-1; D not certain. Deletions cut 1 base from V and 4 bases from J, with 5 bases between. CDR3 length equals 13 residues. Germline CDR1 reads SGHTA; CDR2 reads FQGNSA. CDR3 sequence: CASSLGSYNEQFF. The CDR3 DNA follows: TGTGCCAGCAGCTTAGGGAGTTACAATGAGCAGTTCTTC.

CDR3 coding DNA: TGCAGCGCCGCCAGGACAGGACCTAATGAAAAACTGTTTTTT. This translates into CSAARTGPNEKLFF. This chain connects TRBV29-1 to TRBJ1-4; 7 nucleotides agree with TRBD1. The V gene end was trimmed by 7 bases and the J gene end by 3 bases; junction bases not matched to a gene: 8. CDR1 and CDR2 (germline): SQVTM, ANQGSEA. This CDR3 has 14 amino acids.

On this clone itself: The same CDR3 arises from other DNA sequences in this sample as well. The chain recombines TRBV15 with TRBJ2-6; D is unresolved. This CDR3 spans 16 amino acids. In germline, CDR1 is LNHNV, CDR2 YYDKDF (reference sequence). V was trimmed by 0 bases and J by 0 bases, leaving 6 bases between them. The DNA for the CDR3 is TGTGCCACCAGCAGAGAGAGGAGCTCTGGGGCCAACGTCCTGACTTTC. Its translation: CATSRERSSGANVLTF.